A single sample is the source of the 26 T cell receptor beta chains below, sequenced in a study of T cell responses to AZD1222 COVID-19 vaccine. Data came from immunoSEQ multiplex PCR; TCRdb stores just in-frame clones and leaves some out. The data hold 180,000 or so clones, with around 95% observed a single time. Sequenced material: peripheral blood, taken on day 0 of AZD1222 vaccination. These receptors came from an adult in good health.

DNA for the CDR3: TGTGCCAGCAGTCCAGCGGGAGCCTCCTACAATGAGCAGTTCTTC. Protein: CASSPAGASYNEQFF. The chain carries TRBV5-4 and TRBJ2-1; TRBD2 matches 8 bases. The germline gives CDR1 SGHNT, CDR2 YYREEE (reference sequence). The CDR3 consists of 15 residues. The V gene end was trimmed by 5 bases and the J gene end by 0 bases; junction bases not matched to a gene: 4. Variable domain in full (rest from reference TRBV5-4 and TRBJ2-1): ETGVTQSPTHLIKTRGQQVTLRCSSQSGHNTVSWYQQALGQGPQFIFQYYREEENGRGNFPPRFSGLQFPNYSSELNVNALELDDSALYLCASSPAGASYNEQFFGPGTRLTVL.

The CDR3 sequence: CASSGLVSGNTIYF. Written as DNA, the CDR3 is TGTGCCAGCAGTGGACTAGTCTCTGGAAACACCATATATTTT. The chain has TRBV2 and TRBJ1-3; D not resolved. CDR3 length: 14 residues. The germline V and J ends were trimmed by 4 bases and 0 bases, with 7 bases remaining between them. Germline CDR1 and CDR2: SNHLY and FYNNEI. The variable domain in full, completed from reference TRBV2 and TRBJ1-3, reads EPEVTQTPSHQVTQMGQEVILRCVPISNHLYFYWYRQILGQKVEFLVSFYNNEISEKSEIFDDQFSVERPDGSNFTLKIRSTKLEDSAMYFCASSGLVSGNTIYFGEGSWLTVV.

The chain recombines TRBV9 with TRBJ2-7, with 8 bases fitting TRBD1. This CDR3 spans 16 amino acids. In germline, CDR1 is SGDLS, CDR2 YYNGEE. V trimming: 0 bases; J trimming: 3 bases; junction bases outside the gene matches: 8. The CDR3 loop reads CASSVGGQAGFYEQYF. The CDR3 DNA reads TGTGCCAGCAGCGTAGGGGGACAGGCCGGGTTCTACGAGCAGTACTTC.

The chain recombines TRBV27 with TRBJ1-1, with a tentative D call TRBD1 (5 bases). Trimming left V 0 bases short and J 8 bases short, with 10 bases between. The CDR3 is made up of 13 amino acids. Germline V gene sequence: CDR1 MNHEY, CDR2 SMNVEV (reference sequence). The CDR3 coding sequence is TGTGCCAGCAGTTTATCGGCGACAGAAGAAGCTTTCTTT. Encoded protein: CASSLSATEEAFF.

Remarks on this clone: Mismatch with germline at one junction end may stem from a read error. V usage is TRBV7-9 and J usage is TRBJ1-5; tentatively, D is TRBD1 (5 bases). The CDR3 sequence is 15 residues long. Germline V gives CDR1 SEHNR, CDR2 FQNEAQ (reference sequence). CDR3 DNA sequence: TGTGCCAGCAGTTTAGGAGGGGATGGCAATCAGCCCCAGCATTTT. Residues: CASSLGGDGNQPQHF.

The chain joins TRBV12-5 to TRBJ2-1; a weak D match, TRBD1 (5 bases). V was pared by 0 bases and J by 10 bases, with 16 bases between. The germline V gene encodes CDR1 LGHNT and CDR2 FRNRAP. The CDR3 spans 15 residues. The CDR3, as DNA: TGTGCTAGTGGTTTGGTAGGGGCAGGGCTAAGGGAGCAGTTCTTC. It specifies CASGLVGAGLREQFF.

This chain links TRBV19 with TRBJ2-3; 8 bases align to TRBD1. The CDR3 runs to 16 residues. J lost 3 bases, V lost 5 bases, and 10 bases had no gene match. Germline CDR1 reads LNHDA; CDR2 reads SQIVND (reference sequence). The CDR3 DNA follows: TGTGCCAGTAGTCTCACAGGGGGGTTCGTGACAGATACGCAGTATTTT. As protein: CASSLTGGFVTDTQYF. The full variable domain, completed using reference TRBV19 and TRBJ2-3, is DGGITQSPKYLFRKEGQNVTLSCEQNLNHDAMYWYRQDPGQGLRLIYYSQIVNDFQKGDIAEGYSVSREKKESFPLTVTSAQKNPTAFYLCASSLTGGFVTDTQYFGPGTRLTVL.

The V call is TRBV11-2, the J call TRBJ1-1; D is unresolved. The CDR3 runs to 18 residues. From germline, CDR1 is SGHAT and CDR2 FQNNGV. The ends were cut back, 5 bases at V and 6 bases at J, with 28 bases in the middle. CDR3 DNA sequence: TGTGCCAGCAGCGTCCGAGGATATACGAGGCACGCGGGCGCTGAAGCTTTCTTT. Its protein is CASSVRGYTRHAGAEAFF. Full variable domain (outside the CDR3, taken from reference TRBV11-2 and TRBJ1-1): EAGVAQSPRYKIIEKRQSVAFWCNPISGHATLYWYQQILGQGPKLLIQFQNNGVVDDSQLPKDRFSAERLKGVDSTLKIQPAKLEDSAVYLCASSVRGYTRHAGAEAFFGQGTRLTVV.

The V call is TRBV5-4, the J call TRBJ2-3; TRBD1 is a possible D gene (5 bases). Germline CDR1 and CDR2: SGHNT and YYREEE (reference sequence). This CDR3 region has 16 residues. V was clipped by 0 bases and J by 4 bases, with 15 bases between them. The CDR3 bases are TGTGCCAGCAGCTTGGACATGGCAGGGTTCCCAGATACGCAGTATTTT. It translates to CASSLDMAGFPDTQYF.

J is TRBJ1-1 and V is TRBV27; maybe TRBD1 (5 bases). The CDR3 spans 18 residues. V was pared by 6 bases and J by 0 bases, with 23 bases between. Germline-derived CDR1 and CDR2 are MNHEY and SMNVEV (reference sequence). CDR3 DNA sequence: TGTGCCAGCAGCTATTCCCCCGATCCCAGGGCGGTGAACACTGAAGCTTTCTTT. Protein product: CASSYSPDPRAVNTEAFF.

There are a few counts of this clone. The chain employs TRBV25-1 and TRBJ2-7; possible D gene TRBD2, 5 bases. This CDR3 comprises 14 residues. CDR1 is MGHDK and CDR2 is SYGVNS in the germline V gene. V shed 6 bases and J shed 9 bases, with 21 bases lying between them. The CDR3, as DNA: TGTGCCAGCAGATCCTCCGGAGTACAACGGGGGCAGTACTTC. Protein sequence: CASRSSGVQRGQYF.

The V gene is TRBV10-1, the J gene TRBJ2-1; TRBD1 might be the D (5 bases). Germline V gives CDR1 WNHNN, CDR2 SYGVQD (reference sequence). The CDR3 has 14 residues. Trimming pared 4 bases from V and 4 bases from J, leaving 11 bases between. DNA of the CDR3: TGCGCCAGCAGTGTACAGGCAGGATACAATGAGCAGTTCTTC. Residues: CASSVQAGYNEQFF.

This clone was counted a single time. This specimen includes other DNA sequences encoding the same CDR3. The gene calls are TRBV5-4 and TRBJ2-5, with D possibly matching TRBD2 (6 bases). Germline loops: CDR1 SGHNT, CDR2 YYREEE (reference sequence). Trimming took 0 bases from V and 2 from J, leaving 8 bases between them. The CDR3 consists of 14 residues. This CDR3 reads CASSLGLGQETQYF. Written as DNA, the CDR3 is TGTGCCAGCAGCTTGGGACTAGGACAAGAGACCCAGTACTTC.

The gene calls are TRBV12-3 or TRBV12-4 and TRBJ1-2, with D unresolved. Trimming removed 6 bases at V and 3 bases at J, with 11 bases between. The CDR3 spans 13 residues. In DNA, the CDR3 is TGTGCCAGCAGCATAGGCGTCGACTATGGCTACACCTTC. Translated, it gives CASSIGVDYGYTF.

This chain links TRBV7-9 with TRBJ1-6; D remains ambiguous. The CDR3 length is 15 residues. Trimming shortened V by 5 bases and J by 9 bases, and 17 bases separated the two germline ends. In germline, CDR1 is SEHNR, CDR2 FQNEAQ (reference sequence). The CDR3 sequence is CASSPEGTVGSPLHF. In nucleotides, the CDR3 is TGTGCCAGCAGCCCCGAGGGCACGGTGGGTTCACCCCTCCACTTT.

The chain carries TRBV19 and TRBJ1-1, with D unclear. The CDR3 is 15 amino acids. Germline CDR1 LNHDA, CDR2 SQIVND (reference sequence). The ends were cut back, 8 bases at V and 5 bases at J, with 21 bases in the middle. The chain's CDR3 is CASGLGTMGRTEAFF. The CDR3 DNA reads as TGTGCCAGTGGGTTGGGAACGATGGGCCGAACTGAAGCTTTCTTT.

V is TRBV7-2 and J is TRBJ1-3; no clear D. Trimming left V 1 base short and J 0 bases short, with 7 bases between. The CDR3 contains 15 residues. The germline gives CDR1 SGHTA, CDR2 FQGNSA. CDR3 sequence (DNA): TGTGCCAGCAGCTTAGGTGTCTACTCTGGAAACACCATATATTTT. Protein product: CASSLGVYSGNTIYF.

The chain links TRBV28 to TRBJ1-1, with D perhaps TRBD1 (5 bases). CDR3 length: 14 amino acids. CDR1 is MDHEN, CDR2 SYDVKM, per germline. The V end lost 4 bases, the J end lost 1 base, and 10 bases lay between the germline ends. For the CDR3, the DNA is TGTGCCAGCAGTTCTGGGCAGGGGAACACTGAAGCTTTCTTT. Its translation: CASSSGQGNTEAFF.

Note on this clone: The sample has other DNA sequences that encode this CDR3 too. The chain couples TRBV18 to TRBJ1-5; possible D gene TRBD1, 5 bases. V shed 3 bases and J shed 1 base, with 7 bases lying between them. Germline CDR1 and CDR2: KGHSH and LQKENI. This CDR3 spans 14 amino acids. The CDR3 region is CASSPRDSNQPQHF. In nucleotides, the CDR3 is TGTGCCAGCTCACCTAGGGACAGCAATCAGCCCCAGCATTTT. The variable domain in full, with the rest retrieved from reference TRBV18 and TRBJ1-5, is NAGVMQNPRHLVRRRGQEARLRCSPMKGHSHVYWYRQLPEEGLKFMVYLQKENIIDESGMPKERFSAEFPKEGPSILRIQQVVRGDSAAYFCASSPRDSNQPQHFGDGTRLSIL.

The chain employs TRBV19 and TRBJ1-2; D possibly corresponds to TRBD1 (5 bases). Trimming took off 2 bases at V and 6 bases at J, with 7 bases between the two ends. Germline V gene data show CDR1 as LNHDA and CDR2 as SQIVND (reference sequence). There are 12 residues in the CDR3. DNA of the CDR3: TGTGCCAGTAGTATAAAGGGGAATGGCTACACCTTC. Protein sequence: CASSIKGNGYTF.

The rearrangement links TRBV10-3 to TRBJ1-2, with D possibly matching TRBD1 (5 bases). V lost 4 bases and J lost 8, with 20 bases in between. The germline V gene encodes CDR1 ENHRY and CDR2 SYGVKD. The CDR3 contains 15 residues. CDR3 in amino acids: CAISVNGGDLGGYTF. The DNA of the CDR3 is TGTGCCATCAGTGTTAACGGGGGGGATTTGGGAGGCTACACCTTC.

This clone has just one count. CDR3 nucleotide sequence: TGTGCCAGCAGCCCCGGGACAGGGGTCCACAATGAGCAGTTCTTC. Protein product: CASSPGTGVHNEQFF. This sequence joins TRBV5-5 and TRBJ2-1; 10 nucleotides line up with TRBD1. V was clipped by 4 bases and J by 5 bases; unmatched bases: 6. Germline V CDR1 and CDR2: SGHKS, YYEKEE (reference sequence). This CDR3 comprises 15 residues.

The chain links TRBV11-3 to TRBJ2-5; possible D gene TRBD2, 6 bases. Trimming pared 1 base from V and 5 bases from J, leaving 17 bases between. Looked up from germline, CDR1 is SGHNT and CDR2 is YENEEA. There are 16 residues in the CDR3. CDR3 residues: CASSLGRTGVWETQYF. For the CDR3, the DNA is TGTGCCAGCAGCTTAGGGCGGACGGGAGTGTGGGAGACCCAGTACTTC.

The V gene is TRBV30, the J gene TRBJ1-1, with unresolved D. In germline, CDR1 is GTSNPN, CDR2 SVGIG (reference sequence). There are 13 residues in the CDR3. Trimming took 4 bases from V and 0 from J, leaving 9 bases between them. CDR3 nucleotides: TGTGCCTGGACCCTACAGCTGAACACTGAAGCTTTCTTT. Protein sequence: CAWTLQLNTEAFF.

The chain recombines TRBV18 with TRBJ1-1, with TRBD1 matching over 8 bases. The germline V gene encodes CDR1 KGHSH and CDR2 LQKENI. There are 15 residues in the CDR3. Trimming at V came to 4 bases and at J to 1 base, leaving 5 bases not matched to a gene. DNA of the CDR3: TGTGCCAGCTCACACTGGACAGGGCCGAACACTGAAGCTTTCTTT. Amino acids: CASSHWTGPNTEAFF.

The V and J genes are TRBV11-1 and TRBJ2-7; D gene unclear. Trimming took off 5 bases at V and 3 bases at J, with 17 bases between the two ends. The germline gives CDR1 SGHAT, CDR2 FQDESV (reference sequence). This CDR3 has 15 amino acids. The CDR3 sequence: CASSITRSLYYEQYF. DNA of the CDR3: TGTGCCAGCAGCATCACCCGATCCCTATACTACGAGCAGTACTTC.